What follows are 26 T cell receptor beta chains derived from one specimen sequenced in a study of vaccination effects on CD4 cells after COVID-19. Measured with immunoSEQ multiplex PCR; TCRdb has only the in-frame clones, and not every one. The table has 24,000 or so clones, roughly 76% seen once; the top ten hold about 4.6%. The ViraFEST assay expanded antigen-specific CD4+ T cells with viral peptide pools before sequencing. Isolation of CD4+ T cells took place after 10 to 11 days of culture. The vaccine recipients had no prior SARS-CoV-2 infection, with negative nucleocapsid antibodies. Their antigen targets remain unknown. The material was CD4+ T cells from PBMCs cultured with SARS-CoV-2 spike peptides, obtained before COVID-19 vaccination. The receptor set was obtained from a human donor who received a COVID-19 vaccine.

The chain carries TRBV4-2 and TRBJ1-2, with no clear D. The CDR3 runs to 17 residues. The germline CDR1 and CDR2 sequences are LGHNA and YNFKEQ. The V end lost 5 bases, the J end lost 4 bases, and 23 bases lay between the germline ends. CDR3 nucleotides: TGTGCCAGCAGCTACGCGAACCAGCCCCCGAACCTCTATGGCTACACCTTC. Translation: CASSYANQPPNLYGYTF.

The J gene is TRBJ1-6, the V gene TRBV19; maybe TRBD1 (5 bases). The germline V gene has CDR1 LNHDA and CDR2 SQIVND (reference sequence). CDR3 length: 16 amino acids. V dropped 2 bases and J dropped 8 bases, with 16 bases sitting between them. The CDR3 DNA reads TGTGCCAGTAGTATACAGTCCCAGGGTCTTTATTCACCCCTCCACTTT. Its translation is CASSIQSQGLYSPLHF.

This clone came up once. The gene calls are TRBV19 and TRBJ1-2; tentatively, D is TRBD1 (6 bases). The V end was cut by 6 bases, the J end by 3 bases, with 17 bases between. The germline gives CDR1 LNHDA, CDR2 SQIVND (reference sequence). The CDR3 runs to 15 residues. CDR3 in amino acids: CASSQGAGVDYGYTF. As DNA, the CDR3 is TGTGCCAGTAGCCAAGGCGCAGGGGTGGACTATGGCTACACCTTC.

The genes are TRBV5-1 and TRBJ2-3; the match to TRBD2 covers 10 bases. This CDR3 has 18 amino acids. Germline V lookup: CDR1 SGHRS, CDR2 YFSETQ. V shed 0 bases and J 2 bases; nucleotides not matched to a gene: 9. The CDR3 sequence is CASSLESGRAGDTDTQYF. The CDR3, as DNA: TGCGCCAGCAGCTTGGAAAGCGGGAGGGCCGGGGACACAGATACGCAGTATTTT.

V usage is TRBV10-3 and J usage is TRBJ1-2; D may be TRBD1 (5 bases). Per the germline V gene, CDR1 is ENHRY and CDR2 is SYGVKD. This CDR3 contains 15 residues. Trimming removed 5 bases from V and 8 bases from J, with 21 bases in between. The CDR3 reads CAISTGRQGVSGYTF. The CDR3, as DNA: TGTGCCATCAGTACGGGGCGCCAGGGAGTAAGCGGCTACACCTTC.

The CDR3 here is CASSQGGLAGFQETQYF. CDR3 sequence (DNA): TGCGCCAGCAGCCAAGGCGGTTTAGCGGGGTTCCAAGAGACCCAGTACTTC. The chain has TRBV4-1 and TRBJ2-5, with TRBD2 identical over 8 bases. Unmatched junction bases numbered 8, after V lost 1 base and J lost 1 base. The CDR3 has 17 amino acids. Germline assignment: CDR1 MGHRA and CDR2 YSYEKL.

The chain uses TRBV7-8 and TRBJ2-3; 12 nucleotides line up with TRBD2. There are 16 residues in the CDR3. The V gene's germline CDR1 is SGHVS and CDR2 FQNEAQ. With 4 bases clipped from V and 3 bases from J, the junction kept 5 bases outside the gene matches. CDR3 in amino acids: CASSYTSGGQTDTQYF. CDR3 bases: TGTGCCAGCAGCTACACTAGCGGGGGGCAGACAGATACGCAGTATTTT.

The chain joins TRBV18 to TRBJ1-4, with TRBD1 as a possible D gene (5 bases). Trimming took off 4 bases at V and 6 bases at J, with 15 bases between the two ends. The CDR3 extends over 15 amino acids. Germline V gene lookup returns CDR1 KGHSH and CDR2 LQKENI. This CDR3 reads CASSLRKGMDEKLFF. The CDR3 DNA sequence: TGTGCCAGCTCACTTAGAAAGGGGATGGATGAAAAACTGTTTTTT.

This chain joins TRBV29-1 and TRBJ2-7; 9 bases are shared with TRBD1. Looked up from germline, CDR1 is SQVTM and CDR2 is ANQGSEA. V lost 4 bases to trimming and J lost 6 bases; unmatched junction nucleotides: 13. The length of the CDR3 is 15 residues. The DNA of the CDR3 is TGCAGCGTTGGACCTGGGACAGGGAAACCGGGCGAGCAGTACTTC. Translated: CSVGPGTGKPGEQYF.

V gene TRBV7-9 combines with J gene TRBJ1-4; D is ambiguous. Germline CDR1 is SEHNR and CDR2 is FQNEAQ (reference sequence). The CDR3 loop spans 14 amino acids. V gave up 3 bases and J gave up 8 bases, with 13 bases separating them. CDR3 DNA sequence: TGTGCCAGCAGCTTGGGCCCGCGCGGGGAAAAACTGTTTTTT. It codes for CASSLGPRGEKLFF. The variable domain in full, completed from reference TRBV7-9 and TRBJ1-4, reads DTGVSQNPRHKITKRGQNVTFRCDPISEHNRLYWYRQTLGQGPEFLTYFQNEAQLEKSRLLSDRFSAERPKGSFSTLEIQRTEQGDSAMYLCASSLGPRGEKLFFGSGTQLSVL.

The CDR3 nucleotides are TGTGCCACCAGTGATCCGACAACTAACTATGGCTACACCTTC. Its protein product is CATSDPTTNYGYTF. The chain uses TRBV24-1 and TRBJ1-2; no firm D call. CDR1 KGHDR and CDR2 SFDVKD come from the germline V gene. V shed 3 bases and J shed 0 bases, with 7 bases lying between them. The CDR3 runs to 14 residues.

V is TRBV5-4 and J is TRBJ1-2, with 7 bases identical to TRBD1. CDR3 size: 14 residues. The junction had 4 bases not matched to a gene; V was cut back by 0 bases and J by 5 bases. CDR1 and CDR2 (germline): SGHNT, YYREEE (reference sequence). The CDR3 here is CASSLAGGGYGYTF. CDR3 DNA: TGTGCCAGCAGCTTGGCAGGGGGGGGATATGGCTACACCTTC.

The CDR3 bases are TGTGCCAGCAGCCACGGACAGAGGAACACTGAAGCTTTCTTT. Protein product: CASSHGQRNTEAFF. V gene TRBV3-1 (or the pseudogene TRBV3-2) combines with J gene TRBJ1-1, with D possibly TRBD1 on 6 matching bases. The V end was cut by 3 bases, the J end by 1 base, with 9 bases between. CDR1 LGHDT and CDR2 YNNKEL come from the germline V gene (reference sequence). CDR3 size: 14 residues.

This clone appeared once. CDR3: CATSRGLAGGPSTDTQYF. The CDR3 nucleotides read TGTGCCACCAGCAGGGGACTAGCGGGAGGACCTAGCACAGATACGCAGTATTTT. The rearrangement uses TRBV15 and TRBJ2-3; 15 bases are a match to TRBD2. Germline loops: CDR1 LNHNV, CDR2 YYDKDF (reference sequence). The CDR3 totals 18 residues. V shed 3 bases, J shed 0 bases, and the junction held 4 bases outside the gene matches.

A few counts support this clone. V and J are TRBV5-1 and TRBJ1-6, with a tentative D call TRBD1 (5 bases). V was trimmed by 4 bases and J by 8 bases, leaving 16 bases between them. The CDR3 extends over 15 amino acids. Per the germline V gene, CDR1 is SGHRS and CDR2 is YFSETQ. The CDR3 region has the DNA TGCGCCAGCAGCCTTGGGGTAGGGGCCGATTCACCCCTCCACTTT. Translating gives CASSLGVGADSPLHF.

The CDR3 region is CASSLSQSYGYTF. CDR3 bases: TGCGCCAGCAGCTTGAGCCAGTCATATGGCTACACCTTC. The rearrangement joins TRBV5-1 to TRBJ1-2, with unresolved D. The CDR3 runs to 13 residues. Looked up from germline, CDR1 is SGHRS and CDR2 is YFSETQ. Trimming stripped 1 base from V and 5 bases from J, with 9 bases between. Supplemented by reference TRBV5-1 and TRBJ1-2, the full variable domain reads KAGVTQTPRYLIKTRGQQVTLSCSPISGHRSVSWYQQTPGQGLQFLFEYFSETQRNKGNFPGRFSGRQFSNSRSEMNVSTLELGDSALYLCASSLSQSYGYTFGSGTRLTVV.

A note on this clone: Other DNA sequences within the sample encode an identical CDR3. The chain combines TRBV7-9 with TRBJ1-1, with no clear D. This CDR3 has 13 residues. V was trimmed by 1 base and J by 1 base, leaving 4 bases between them. From germline, CDR1 is SEHNR and CDR2 FQNEAQ (reference sequence). CDR3 sequence: CASSLVGNTEAFF. CDR3 nucleotides: TGTGCCAGCAGCTTAGTAGGGAACACTGAAGCTTTCTTT.

The rearrangement links TRBV19 to TRBJ1-2, with D uncertain. This CDR3 has 14 residues. The germline V and J ends were trimmed by 7 bases and 4 bases, with 16 bases remaining between them. Germline loops: CDR1 LNHDA, CDR2 SQIVND (reference sequence). The CDR3 here is CASIKSVGTYGYTF. In DNA form, the CDR3 reads TGTGCCAGTATCAAATCTGTGGGAACCTATGGCTACACCTTC.

The chain links TRBV11-2 to TRBJ2-5; TRBD2 is a possible D gene (7 bases). This CDR3 region has 16 residues. The V end lost 5 bases, the J end lost 0 bases, and 16 bases lay between the germline ends. The germline CDR1 and CDR2 sequences are SGHAT and FQNNGV. The CDR3 region has the DNA TGTGCCAGCAGCAGCCGGGGGGCCCGCAACCAAGAGACCCAGTACTTC. Protein sequence: CASSSRGARNQETQYF.

The chain joins TRBV10-2 to TRBJ1-4; 8 bases align to TRBD1. Germline V gene lookup returns CDR1 WSHSY and CDR2 SAAADI. The CDR3 has 17 residues. J was trimmed by 6 bases and V by 0 bases; bases with no gene match: 9. The CDR3 DNA is TGCGCCAGCAGTGAGTCGACTGGGACAGGTAACGATGAAAAACTGTTTTTT. This translates into CASSESTGTGNDEKLFF.

The chain carries TRBV11-2 and TRBJ2-2; possible D gene TRBD2, 5 bases. V lost 2 bases and J 1 base, leaving 14 bases between the germline ends. CDR1 and CDR2 from the germline V gene are SGHAT and FQNNGV. The length of the CDR3 is 17 residues. The CDR3 DNA reads as TGTGCCAGCAGCTTATCCGGAGTGGCGGGGAACACCGGGGAGCTGTTTTTT. This translates into CASSLSGVAGNTGELFF.

The rearrangement joins TRBV11-3 to TRBJ2-1; TRBD2 might be the D (7 bases). CDR3 length: 13 residues. Germline CDR1 is SGHNT and CDR2 is YENEEA. V shed 5 bases and J shed 9 bases, with 14 bases lying between them. This CDR3 is CASSPGGQIEQFF. DNA for the CDR3: TGTGCCAGCAGCCCGGGAGGACAGATTGAGCAGTTCTTC. The full variable domain, its missing parts supplied by reference TRBV11-3 and TRBJ2-1, is EAGVVQSPRYKIIEKKQPVAFWCNPISGHNTLYWYLQNLGQGPELLIRYENEEAVDDSQLPKDRFSAERLKGVDSTLKIQPAELGDSAVYLCASSPGGQIEQFFGPGTRLTVL.

The CDR3 is CASSQLGLAGGPGTGELFF. The CDR3 coding sequence is TGCGCCAGCAGCCAACTTGGACTAGCGGGGGGGCCGGGGACCGGGGAGCTGTTTTTT. V gene TRBV4-1 combines with J gene TRBJ2-2, with 15 bases that match TRBD2. Per germline, CDR1 MGHRA and CDR2 YSYEKL. With V trimmed by 2 bases and J by 5 bases, 9 bases remained unmatched. This CDR3 has 19 residues.

This clone was seen only a few times. The genes are TRBV15 and TRBJ1-2; TRBD1 is a possible D gene (5 bases). The V gene's germline CDR1 is LNHNV and CDR2 YYDKDF (reference sequence). This CDR3 region has 14 residues. Trimming pared 0 bases from V and 8 bases from J, leaving 13 bases between. DNA for the CDR3: TGTGCCACCAGCAGAGATCTCGGGGCGCGGGGCTACACCTTC. This gives the protein CATSRDLGARGYTF.

The V and J genes are TRBV29-1 and TRBJ2-2, with a weak D call TRBD1 (7 bases). From germline, CDR1 is SQVTM and CDR2 ANQGSEA. CDR3 size: 16 residues. Trimming left V 3 bases short and J 1 base short, with 15 bases between. The CDR3 sequence: CSVDDRDSRNTGELFF. The CDR3 bases are TGCAGCGTTGATGACAGGGACTCAAGGAACACCGGGGAGCTGTTTTTT.

J is TRBJ1-4 and V is TRBV5-4, with 7 bases lining up with TRBD1. Per the germline V gene, CDR1 is SGHNT and CDR2 is YYREEE (reference sequence). After removal of 1 base from V and 3 bases from J, the junction contained 0 bases not matched to a gene. There are 14 residues in the CDR3. CDR3: CASSLQGANEKLFF. CDR3 in DNA: TGTGCCAGCAGCTTGCAGGGGGCTAATGAAAAACTGTTTTTT.